This T cell receptor (beta chain) was obtained from a study of blood T cell repertoires in COVID-19. In the authors' methods: Amplification with reference gene primers provided the estimates of nucleated cell counts. The method was immunoSEQ multiplex PCR; TCRdb's version includes in-frame clones alone and lacks a portion of them. V and J calls plus clone size are reproduced from that table; the DNA served to infer D and trimming. The sample lists 110,000 to 150,000 clones; over 70% were seen once. This CDR3 contains 14 residues. With 0 bases clipped from V and 5 bases from J, the junction kept 2 bases outside the gene matches. Germline V gene lookup returns CDR1 MNHEY and CDR2 SVGAGI.

The source of this sequence is a human donor in a cohort sampled during active COVID-19. The chain combines TRBV6-5 with TRBJ2-5, with 8 bases identical to TRBD1. Sample: peripheral blood. CDR3 residues: CASSYSDRVETQYF. In nucleotides, the CDR3 is TGTGCCAGCAGTTACTCGGACAGGGTGGAGACCCAGTACTTC.